One and the same sample provided the 10 T cell receptor beta chains below, sequenced in a study of blood T cell repertoires in COVID-19. The method was immunoSEQ multiplex PCR; TCRdb's version includes in-frame clones alone and lacks a portion of them. This table holds some 240,000 clones, 87% found once. The sample taken for sequencing was peripheral blood. The source is a man aged 60-69 years who had recovered from COVID-19.

The chain recombines TRBV5-1 with TRBJ1-4; 7 bases line up with TRBD1. Losses at the gene ends were 4 bases for V and 2 bases for J; bases not matched to a gene: 2. CDR3 length: 14 amino acids. Germline V gene sequence: CDR1 SGHRS, CDR2 YFSETQ. CDR3 region: CASSPQGTNEKLFF. The DNA of the CDR3 is TGCGCCAGCAGCCCACAGGGGACTAATGAAAAACTGTTTTTT.

J is TRBJ2-5 and V is TRBV20-1, with 10 bases identical to TRBD1. This CDR3 region has 11 residues. Germline V gene data show CDR1 as DFQATT and CDR2 as SNEGSKA (reference sequence). The junction had 1 base not matched to a gene; V was cut back by 5 bases and J by 7 bases. CDR3 bases: TGCAGTGCTGGGACAGGGGTGACCCAGTACTTC. It yields the protein CSAGTGVTQYF.

Comment on this clone: Other DNA sequences from this sample encode an identical CDR3 as well. The chain employs TRBV5-6 and TRBJ2-3, with TRBD1 matching 7 bases. J was trimmed by 4 bases and V by 3 bases; bases with no gene match: 2. The CDR3 consists of 13 residues. CDR1 is SGHDT, CDR2 YYEEEE, per germline. The CDR3 DNA sequence: TGTGCCAGCAGCTCCCAGGGGGCAGATACGCAGTATTTT. Its protein product is CASSSQGADTQYF. Full variable domain (remainder filled in from reference TRBV5-6 and TRBJ2-3): DAGVTQSPTHLIKTRGQQVTLRCSPKSGHDTVSWYQQALGQGPQFIFQYYEEEERQRGNFPDRFSGHQFPNYSSELNVNALLLGDSALYLCASSSQGADTQYFGPGTRLTVL.

The chain uses TRBV28 and TRBJ2-2; 7 positions match TRBD1. The length of the CDR3 is 13 residues. The germline CDR1 and CDR2 sequences are MDHEN and SYDVKM. V shed 11 bases, J shed 4 bases, and the junction held 7 bases outside the gene matches. The CDR3: CAAATGPTGELFF. As DNA, the CDR3 is TGTGCCGCCGCGACAGGGCCCACCGGGGAGCTGTTTTTT.

The rearrangement joins TRBV19 to TRBJ2-1; D is possibly TRBD1 (5 bases). CDR1 LNHDA and CDR2 SQIVND come from the germline V gene (reference sequence). Trimming removed 2 bases from V and 2 bases from J, with 19 bases in between. This CDR3 is built from 18 residues. CDR3 sequence: CASSIPWSRAGTYNEQFF. CDR3 nucleotide sequence: TGTGCCAGTAGTATACCCTGGAGCAGGGCCGGCACCTACAATGAGCAGTTCTTC.

The V call is TRBV30, the J call TRBJ1-5; possibly TRBD1 for D (6 bases). Trimming removed 1 base at V and 9 bases at J, with 16 bases between. Germline V gene lookup returns CDR1 GTSNPN and CDR2 SVGIG (reference sequence). CDR3 length equals 14 residues. The CDR3 DNA sequence: TGTGCCTGGAGTGAGGACAGTTTATTTATGCCCCAGCATTTT. This encodes CAWSEDSLFMPQHF.

J is TRBJ1-5 and V is TRBV6-5; D ambiguous. This CDR3 has 14 residues. Between the trimmed V and J ends, which lost 4 bases and 3 bases, there was a span of 10 bases. CDR1 is MNHEY, CDR2 SVGAGI, per germline. CDR3 bases: TGTGCCAGCAGTTCGCACAGATCCAATCAGCCCCAGCATTTT. Protein sequence: CASSSHRSNQPQHF.

The chain carries TRBV18 and TRBJ1-4; D is ambiguous. This CDR3 is 14 amino acids long. CDR1 and CDR2 (germline): KGHSH, LQKENI. The ends were cut back, 3 bases at V and 8 bases at J, with 13 bases in the middle. The CDR3 protein is CASSPPGGREKLFF. The CDR3 nucleotides read TGTGCCAGCTCACCGCCTGGAGGGCGAGAAAAACTGTTTTTT.

This rearrangement joins TRBV28 to TRBJ2-3, with 13 bases fitting TRBD2. Germline loops: CDR1 MDHEN, CDR2 SYDVKM. J gave up 2 bases and V 3 bases, and 8 bases lay outside the gene matches. There are 18 residues in the CDR3. In DNA form, the CDR3 reads TGTGCCAGCAGTTTGGGACTAGCGGGGAGACCATTCACAGATACGCAGTATTTT. Its translation is CASSLGLAGRPFTDTQYF.

The chain links TRBV19 to TRBJ2-1, with 7 bases fitting TRBD2. CDR1 and CDR2 from the germline V gene are LNHDA and SQIVND (reference sequence). With 4 bases clipped from V and 5 bases from J, the junction kept 8 bases outside the gene matches. The CDR3 totals 15 residues. The CDR3 DNA follows: TGTGCCAGTAGTACCCGGACTAGAATCCACAATGAGCAGTTCTTC. It codes for CASSTRTRIHNEQFF.